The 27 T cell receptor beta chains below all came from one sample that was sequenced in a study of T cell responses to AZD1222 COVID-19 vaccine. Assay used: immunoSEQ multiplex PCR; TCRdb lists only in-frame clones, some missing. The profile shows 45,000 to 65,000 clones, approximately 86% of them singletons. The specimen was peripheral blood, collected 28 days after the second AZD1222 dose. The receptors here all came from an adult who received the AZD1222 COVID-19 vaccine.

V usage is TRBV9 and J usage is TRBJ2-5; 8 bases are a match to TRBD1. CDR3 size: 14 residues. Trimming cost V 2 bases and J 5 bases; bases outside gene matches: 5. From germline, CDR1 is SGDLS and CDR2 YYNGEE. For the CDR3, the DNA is TGTGCCAGCAGCGTTGGACAGGGCGGGGAGACCCAGTACTTC. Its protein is CASSVGQGGETQYF.

This CDR3 is CASSPIGGSGPNEQFF. The CDR3 DNA reads as TGTGCCAGCAGTCCAATAGGGGGTAGCGGGCCCAATGAGCAGTTCTTC. The V gene is TRBV7-3, the J gene TRBJ2-1; the D gene is possibly TRBD2 (7 bases). V was clipped by 6 bases and J by 6 bases, with 21 bases between them. The CDR3 spans 16 residues. Germline V CDR1 and CDR2: SGHTA, FQGTGA. Based on the CDR3 plus reference TRBV7-3 and TRBJ2-1, the full variable domain is GAGVSQTPSNKVTEKGKYVELRCDPISGHTALYWYRQSLGQGPEFLIYFQGTGAADDSGLPNDRFFAVRPEGSVSTLKIQRTERGDSAVYLCASSPIGGSGPNEQFFGPGTRLTVL.

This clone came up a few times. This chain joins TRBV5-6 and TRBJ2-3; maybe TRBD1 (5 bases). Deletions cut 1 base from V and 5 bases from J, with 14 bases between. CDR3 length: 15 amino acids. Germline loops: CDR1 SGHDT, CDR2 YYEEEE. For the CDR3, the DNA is TGTGCCAGCAGCTTGCGTCAGGGTCAGGTAGATACGCAGTATTTT. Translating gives CASSLRQGQVDTQYF.

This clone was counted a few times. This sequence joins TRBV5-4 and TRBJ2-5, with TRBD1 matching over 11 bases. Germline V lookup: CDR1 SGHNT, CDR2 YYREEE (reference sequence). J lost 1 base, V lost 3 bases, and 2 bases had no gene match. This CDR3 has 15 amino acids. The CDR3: CASSYGTGGQETQYF. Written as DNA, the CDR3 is TGTGCCAGCAGCTACGGGACAGGGGGCCAAGAGACCCAGTACTTC.

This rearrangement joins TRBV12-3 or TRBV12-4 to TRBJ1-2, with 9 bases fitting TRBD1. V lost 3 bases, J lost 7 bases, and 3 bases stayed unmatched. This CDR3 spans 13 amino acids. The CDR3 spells CASSLGQGGGYTF. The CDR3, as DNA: TGTGCCAGCAGTTTGGGACAGGGCGGTGGCTACACCTTC.

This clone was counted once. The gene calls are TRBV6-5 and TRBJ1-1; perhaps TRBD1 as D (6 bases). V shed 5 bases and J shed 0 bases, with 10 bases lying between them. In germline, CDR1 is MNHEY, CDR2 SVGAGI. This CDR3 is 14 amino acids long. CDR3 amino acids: CASSRGQLNTEAFF. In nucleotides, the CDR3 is TGTGCCAGCAGTCGCGGACAGTTGAACACTGAAGCTTTCTTT.

DNA of the CDR3: TGTGCCAGCAGATCCGACGGTAATCAGCCCCAGCATTTT. Translation gives CASRSDGNQPQHF. The chain joins TRBV12-3 or TRBV12-4 to TRBJ1-5; D is undetermined. V was cut by 6 bases and J by 4 bases, with 10 bases left in between. This CDR3 is built from 13 residues.

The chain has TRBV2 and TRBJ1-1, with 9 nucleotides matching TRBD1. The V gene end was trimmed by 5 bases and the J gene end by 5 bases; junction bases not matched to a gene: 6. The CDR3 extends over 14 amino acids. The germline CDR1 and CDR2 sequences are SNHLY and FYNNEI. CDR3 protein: CASSFGTGNTEAFF. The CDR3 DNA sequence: TGTGCCAGCAGTTTCGGGACAGGGAATACTGAAGCTTTCTTT.

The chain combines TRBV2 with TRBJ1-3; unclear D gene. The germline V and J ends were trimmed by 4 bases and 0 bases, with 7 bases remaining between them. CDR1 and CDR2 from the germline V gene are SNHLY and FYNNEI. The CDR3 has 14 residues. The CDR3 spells CASSGEISGNTIYF. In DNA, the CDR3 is TGTGCCAGCAGTGGAGAAATCTCTGGAAACACCATATATTTT.

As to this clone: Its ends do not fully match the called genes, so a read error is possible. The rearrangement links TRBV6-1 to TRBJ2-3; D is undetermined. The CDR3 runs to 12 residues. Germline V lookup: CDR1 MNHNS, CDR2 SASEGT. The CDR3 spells CASSERIQRKDF. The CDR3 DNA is TGTGCCAGCAGTGAGCGGATCCAAAGAAAGGATTTT.

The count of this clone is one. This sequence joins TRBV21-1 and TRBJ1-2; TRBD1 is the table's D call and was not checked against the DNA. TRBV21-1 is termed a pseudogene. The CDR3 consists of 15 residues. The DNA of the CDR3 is TGTGCCAGCAGTCCTGGGTGGCAGGGAAACTATGGCTACACCTTC. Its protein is CASSPGWQGNYGYTF.

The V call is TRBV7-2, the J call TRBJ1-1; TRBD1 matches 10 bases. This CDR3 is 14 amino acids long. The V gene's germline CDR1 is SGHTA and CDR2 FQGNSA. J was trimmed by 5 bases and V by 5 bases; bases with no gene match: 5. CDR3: CASSALGQGTEAFF. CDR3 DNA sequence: TGTGCCAGCAGCGCCTTGGGACAGGGGACTGAAGCTTTCTTT.

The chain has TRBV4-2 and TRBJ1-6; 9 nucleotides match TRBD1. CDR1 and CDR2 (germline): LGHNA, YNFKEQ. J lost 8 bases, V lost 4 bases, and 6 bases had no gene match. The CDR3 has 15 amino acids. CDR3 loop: CASSPGQGGDSPLHF. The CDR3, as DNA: TGTGCCAGCAGCCCGGGACAGGGAGGGGATTCACCCCTCCACTTT.

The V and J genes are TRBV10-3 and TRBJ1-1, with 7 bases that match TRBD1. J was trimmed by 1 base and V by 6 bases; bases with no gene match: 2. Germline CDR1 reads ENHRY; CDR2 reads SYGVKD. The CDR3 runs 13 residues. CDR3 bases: TGTGCCATCAGGAGGGACAGGAACACTGAAGCTTTCTTT. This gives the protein CAIRRDRNTEAFF.

The CDR3: CASSPGQGVYEQYF. The CDR3 DNA reads as TGCGCCAGCAGCCCCGGACAGGGCGTGTACGAGCAGTACTTC. The chain combines TRBV4-1 with TRBJ2-7; 8 positions match TRBD1. V lost 4 bases, J lost 4 bases, and 6 bases stayed unmatched. The CDR3 covers 14 residues. Germline V lookup: CDR1 MGHRA, CDR2 YSYEKL.

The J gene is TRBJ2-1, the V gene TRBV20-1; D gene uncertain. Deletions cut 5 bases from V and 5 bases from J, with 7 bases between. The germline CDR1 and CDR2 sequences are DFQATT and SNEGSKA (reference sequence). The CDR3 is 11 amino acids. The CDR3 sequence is CSAQGHNEQFF. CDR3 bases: TGCAGTGCTCAAGGGCACAATGAGCAGTTCTTC.

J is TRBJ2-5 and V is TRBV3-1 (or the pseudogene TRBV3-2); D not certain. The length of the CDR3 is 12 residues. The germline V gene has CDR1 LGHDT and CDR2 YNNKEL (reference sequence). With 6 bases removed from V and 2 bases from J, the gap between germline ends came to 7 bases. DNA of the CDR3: TGTGCCAGCAGTGTTTATCAAGAGACCCAGTACTTC. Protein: CASSVYQETQYF.

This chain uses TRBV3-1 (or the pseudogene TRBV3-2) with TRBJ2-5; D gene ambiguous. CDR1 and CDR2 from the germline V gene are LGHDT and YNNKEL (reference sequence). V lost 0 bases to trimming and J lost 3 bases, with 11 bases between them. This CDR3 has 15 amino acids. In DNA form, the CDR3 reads TGTGCCAGCAGCCAAGACCCGACTGGAGAAGAGACCCAGTACTTC. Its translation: CASSQDPTGEETQYF.

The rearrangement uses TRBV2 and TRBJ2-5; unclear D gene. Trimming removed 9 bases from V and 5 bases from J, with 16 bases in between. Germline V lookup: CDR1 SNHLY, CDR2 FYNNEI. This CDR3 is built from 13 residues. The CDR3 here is CASTKVDKETQYF. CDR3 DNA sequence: TGTGCCAGTACTAAGGTCGACAAGGAGACCCAGTACTTC. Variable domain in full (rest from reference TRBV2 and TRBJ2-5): EPEVTQTPSHQVTQMGQEVILRCVPISNHLYFYWYRQILGQKVEFLVSFYNNEISEKSEIFDDQFSVERPDGSNFTLKIRSTKLEDSAMYFCASTKVDKETQYFGPGTRLLVL.

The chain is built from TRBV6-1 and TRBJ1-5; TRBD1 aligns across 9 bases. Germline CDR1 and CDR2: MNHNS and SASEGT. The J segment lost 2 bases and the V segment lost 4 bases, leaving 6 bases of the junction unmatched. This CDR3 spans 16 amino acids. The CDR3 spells CASSVQGAGGNQPQHF. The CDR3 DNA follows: TGTGCCAGCAGTGTACAGGGGGCTGGGGGCAATCAGCCCCAGCATTTT.

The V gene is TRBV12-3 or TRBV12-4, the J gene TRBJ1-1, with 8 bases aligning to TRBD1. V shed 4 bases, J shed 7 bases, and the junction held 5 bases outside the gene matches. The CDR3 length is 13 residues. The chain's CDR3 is CASSSRQGSEAFF. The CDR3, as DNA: TGTGCCAGCAGTTCTAGACAGGGGAGTGAAGCTTTCTTT.

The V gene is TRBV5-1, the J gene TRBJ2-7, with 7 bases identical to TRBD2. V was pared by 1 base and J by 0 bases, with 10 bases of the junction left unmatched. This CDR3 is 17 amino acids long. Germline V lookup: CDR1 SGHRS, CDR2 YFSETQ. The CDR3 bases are TGCGCCAGCAGCTTGCGTGAATCAGCGGGATACTCCTACGAGCAGTACTTC. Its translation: CASSLRESAGYSYEQYF.

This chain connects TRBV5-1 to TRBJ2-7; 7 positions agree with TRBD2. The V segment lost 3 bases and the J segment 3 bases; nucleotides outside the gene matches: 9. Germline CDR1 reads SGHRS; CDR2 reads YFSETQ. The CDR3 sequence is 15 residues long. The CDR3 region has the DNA TGCGCCAGCAGCTCTTGGGGCGGGAGAGACTACGAGCAGTACTTC. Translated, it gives CASSSWGGRDYEQYF. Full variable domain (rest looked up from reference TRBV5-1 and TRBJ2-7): KAGVTQTPRYLIKTRGQQVTLSCSPISGHRSVSWYQQTPGQGLQFLFEYFSETQRNKGNFPGRFSGRQFSNSRSEMNVSTLELGDSALYLCASSSWGGRDYEQYFGPGTRLTVT.

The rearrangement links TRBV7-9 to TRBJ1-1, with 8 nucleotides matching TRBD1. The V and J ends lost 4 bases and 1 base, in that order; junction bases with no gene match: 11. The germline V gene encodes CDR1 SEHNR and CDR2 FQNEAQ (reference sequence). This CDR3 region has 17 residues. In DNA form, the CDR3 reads TGTGCCAGCAGCTCATATTCAGGGGGCGCCGGGAACACTGAAGCTTTCTTT. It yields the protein CASSSYSGGAGNTEAFF.

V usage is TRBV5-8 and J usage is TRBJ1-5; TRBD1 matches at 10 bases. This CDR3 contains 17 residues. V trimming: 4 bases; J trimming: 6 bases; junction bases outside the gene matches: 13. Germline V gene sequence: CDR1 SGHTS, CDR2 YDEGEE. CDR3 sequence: CASSRWKGTGAGQPQHF. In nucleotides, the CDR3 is TGTGCCAGCAGCCGCTGGAAAGGGACAGGGGCGGGTCAGCCCCAGCATTTT.

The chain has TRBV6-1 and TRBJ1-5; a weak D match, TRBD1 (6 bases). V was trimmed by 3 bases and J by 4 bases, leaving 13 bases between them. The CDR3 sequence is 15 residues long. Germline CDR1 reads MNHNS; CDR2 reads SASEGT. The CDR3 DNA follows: TGTGCCAGCAGTGAGGGGTACACAGGGAATCAGCCCCAGCATTTT. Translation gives CASSEGYTGNQPQHF.

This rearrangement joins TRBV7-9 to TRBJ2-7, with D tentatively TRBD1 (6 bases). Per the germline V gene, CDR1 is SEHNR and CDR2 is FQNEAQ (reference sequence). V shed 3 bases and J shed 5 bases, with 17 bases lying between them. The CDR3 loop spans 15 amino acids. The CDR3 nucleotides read TGTGCCAGCAGCTTTAGGGGGAGTCGGTTGGACGAGCAGTACTTC. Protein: CASSFRGSRLDEQYF.